A single sample gave rise to the 30 T cell receptor beta chains below, sequenced in a study of T cells in Graves' hyperthyroidism and ophthalmopathy. It was RNA transcripts that yielded the amplified TCR beta CDR3 regions. First-round RT-PCR targeting the TCR CDR3 was performed with the HTBI primer set. TCRdb analysed the multiplex PCR reads with MiXCR anew, one entry per CDR3 protein. The data contain about 690,000 distinct CDR3 sequences, roughly 17% of them singletons. Sequenced input: blood. The receptors stem from a middle-aged man with Graves' hyperthyroidism.

The sample holds a few counts of this clonotype. The chain has TRBV10-3 and TRBJ2-4; D is ambiguous. V lost 3 bases and J lost 0, with 12 bases in between. This CDR3 spans 16 amino acids. Looked up from germline, CDR1 is ENHRY and CDR2 is SYGVKD. CDR3: CAISDVARGAKNIQYF. DNA of the CDR3: TGTGCCATCAGTGATGTTGCCCGAGGAGCCAAAAACATTCAGTACTTC.

This clonotype has a count of ten or more. The chain is built from TRBV20-1 and TRBJ2-1; possibly TRBD2 for D (5 bases). In germline, CDR1 is DFQATT, CDR2 SNEGSKA (reference sequence). This CDR3 has 15 residues. Trimming pared 8 bases from V and 5 bases from J, leaving 22 bases between. The DNA of the CDR3 is TGCAGTAGCGATGGACTGGCTAGCTTAAACAATGAGCAGTTCTTC. It encodes CSSDGLASLNNEQFF.

In its sample, this clonotype was seen many times. This CDR3 reads CASSRRGVDSPLHF. In DNA, the CDR3 is TGTGCCAGCAGCCGCCGGGGGGTGGATTCACCCCTCCACTTT. This chain uses TRBV27 with TRBJ1-6; TRBD1 is a possible D gene (5 bases). V lost 6 bases and J 8 bases, leaving 14 bases between the germline ends. This CDR3 spans 14 amino acids. CDR1 is MNHEY, CDR2 SMNVEV, per germline (reference sequence).

This clonotype occurred many times. The chain links TRBV24-1 to TRBJ2-2, with D uncertain. The CDR3 runs 11 residues. V lost 9 bases and J 6 bases, leaving 7 bases between the germline ends. Germline CDR1 KGHDR, CDR2 SFDVKD. As DNA, the CDR3 is TGTGCCACCGGTGGGGCCGGGGAGCTGTTTTTT. Translating gives CATGGAGELFF.

This chain joins TRBV3-1 and TRBJ2-1, with 10 bases lining up with TRBD2. Germline-derived CDR1 and CDR2 are LGHDT and YNNKEL (reference sequence). The CDR3 loop spans 18 amino acids. The V segment lost 4 bases and the J segment 1 base; nucleotides outside the gene matches: 10. CDR3: CASSPRGAGGRSYNEQFF. In DNA form, the CDR3 reads TGTGCCAGCAGCCCCCGAGGAGCGGGAGGGCGTTCCTACAATGAGCAGTTCTTC.

Only a few counts were recorded for this clonotype. The genes are TRBV9 and TRBJ2-1, with 9 nucleotides matching TRBD1. This CDR3 comprises 19 residues. The germline gives CDR1 SGDLS, CDR2 YYNGEE. Unmatched junction bases numbered 13, after V lost 3 bases and J lost 0 bases. The CDR3 here is CASSGRRLRQGGSYNEQFF. The DNA of the CDR3 is TGTGCCAGCAGCGGAAGAAGACTTCGACAGGGGGGCTCCTACAATGAGCAGTTCTTC.

This clonotype occurred a few times. The chain carries TRBV30 and TRBJ1-3; D ambiguous. The germline CDR1 and CDR2 sequences are GTSNPN and SVGIG (reference sequence). The CDR3 runs to 16 residues. V was clipped by 2 bases and J by 0 bases, with 14 bases between them. The CDR3 sequence is CAWSLGLLSSGNTIYF. The CDR3 DNA sequence: TGTGCCTGGAGTCTCGGACTTCTCAGCTCTGGAAACACCATATATTTT.

This clonotype has only a few counts. V and J are TRBV25-1 and TRBJ2-2, with 8 bases that match TRBD2. CDR3 size: 15 residues. Trimming took 3 bases from V and 5 from J; bases not matched to a gene: 5. Germline V gene lookup returns CDR1 MGHDK and CDR2 SYGVNS. CDR3 protein: CASSDSGGRTGELFF. As DNA, the CDR3 is TGTGCCAGCAGTGACTCGGGAGGGCGGACCGGGGAGCTGTTTTTT.

This clonotype was seen only once. The chain joins TRBV15 to TRBJ1-1; D may be TRBD1 (6 bases). The CDR3 contains 14 residues. Between the trimmed V and J ends, which lost 1 base and 3 bases, there was a span of 9 bases. Looked up from germline, CDR1 is LNHNV and CDR2 is YYDKDF (reference sequence). As DNA, the CDR3 is TGTGCCACCAGCAGAGTTGAGGGGGACACTGAAGCTTTCTTT. Its translation: CATSRVEGDTEAFF.

This clonotype was counted only a few times. The genes are TRBV4-2 and TRBJ2-1, with TRBD2 matching 9 bases. The V gene's germline CDR1 is LGHNA and CDR2 YNFKEQ. The CDR3 runs to 16 residues. V lost 3 bases to trimming and J lost 4 bases; unmatched junction nucleotides: 7. Written as DNA, the CDR3 is TGTGCCAGCAGCCACCTAGCGGGAACTGGATACAATGAGCAGTTCTTC. Protein sequence: CASSHLAGTGYNEQFF.

The sample holds many counts of this clonotype. The V gene is TRBV7-3, the J gene TRBJ2-3; 8 positions match TRBD2. Trimming removed 0 bases from V and 5 bases from J; junction bases left unmatched: 10. Germline V gene sequence: CDR1 SGHTA, CDR2 FQGTGA. The CDR3 loop spans 17 amino acids. As DNA, the CDR3 is TGTGCCAGCAGCTTAACGGGGGGGAGACTAGCGAGAGATACGCAGTATTTT. Translation gives CASSLTGGRLARDTQYF.

This chain links TRBV13 with TRBJ2-3; 9 bases agree with TRBD2. V lost 2 bases, J lost 3 bases, and 6 bases stayed unmatched. CDR3 length equals 16 residues. Looked up from germline, CDR1 is PRHDT and CDR2 is FYEKMQ (reference sequence). The CDR3 DNA reads TGTGCCAGCAGCTTACCGCCGGGACTAGCAACAGATACGCAGTATTTT. Its translation: CASSLPPGLATDTQYF.

This clonotype was counted ten times or more. This chain joins TRBV27 and TRBJ1-2; no clear D gene. V was cut by 5 bases and J by 0 bases, with 16 bases left in between. Per the germline V gene, CDR1 is MNHEY and CDR2 is SMNVEV (reference sequence). The CDR3 sequence is 16 residues long. The CDR3 DNA reads TGTGCCAGCAGTCCCCGGGGAGGCCTAGCTAACTATGGCTACACCTTC. It translates to CASSPRGGLANYGYTF.

There are a few counts of this clonotype. The chain combines TRBV28 with TRBJ1-2, with TRBD1 as a possible D gene (5 bases). The CDR3 loop spans 12 amino acids. The V gene lost 5 bases and the J gene lost 6 bases, with 10 bases spanning the gap. Germline values: CDR1 MDHEN, CDR2 SYDVKM. CDR3 loop: CASSSGAHGYTF. DNA of the CDR3: TGTGCCAGCAGTAGTGGGGCACATGGCTACACCTTC.

The chain has TRBV28 and TRBJ1-4; D remains unclear. There are 14 residues in the CDR3. V shed 2 bases and J shed 8 bases, with 12 bases lying between them. From germline, CDR1 is MDHEN and CDR2 SYDVKM. The DNA of the CDR3 is TGTGCCAGCAGTTTAGCTCCCGAAGAGGAAAAACTGTTTTTT. It translates to CASSLAPEEEKLFF.

A few counts support this clonotype. The genes are TRBV6-9 and TRBJ1-1; TRBD1 is a possible D gene (6 bases). CDR1 and CDR2 from the germline V gene are MNHGY and SVAAGI. The CDR3 spans 15 residues. V was cut by 6 bases and J by 0 bases, with 14 bases left in between. In nucleotides, the CDR3 is TGTGCCAGCAGGGAGGGGGGCAGGGTGAACACTGAAGCTTTCTTT. Amino acid sequence: CASREGGRVNTEAFF.

This clonotype was counted only a few times. The gene calls are TRBV19 and TRBJ2-3; 12 positions agree with TRBD1. The germline V gene has CDR1 LNHDA and CDR2 SQIVND (reference sequence). The CDR3 is 17 residues long. Trimming took 5 bases from V and 1 from J; bases not matched to a gene: 7. CDR3 DNA sequence: TGTGCCAGTAGTGGGACAGGGGGCCAAACAGGCACAGATACGCAGTATTTT. This sequence encodes CASSGTGGQTGTDTQYF.

A note on this clonotype: A much bigger clone sits one base away, suggesting this may be a read error. The rearrangement links TRBV6-1 to TRBJ1-5; 7 bases map to TRBD1. V trimming: 0 bases; J trimming: 1 base; junction bases outside the gene matches: 0. Germline CDR1 and CDR2: MNHNS and SASEGT. The CDR3 is made up of 15 amino acids. The CDR3 DNA follows: TGTGCCAGCAGTGAAGCGACAGGGAGCAATCAGCCCCAGCATTTT. It yields the protein CASSEATGSNQPQHF.

This clonotype was picked up many times. V gene TRBV27 combines with J gene TRBJ1-2; tentative D call: TRBD1 (5 bases). Germline V lookup: CDR1 MNHEY, CDR2 SMNVEV (reference sequence). The CDR3 covers 13 residues. Deletions cut 0 bases from V and 8 bases from J, with 10 bases between. CDR3 DNA sequence: TGTGCCAGCAGTTTATCCAGGGCGGGAGGCTACACCTTC. This sequence encodes CASSLSRAGGYTF.

The chain is built from TRBV6-1 and TRBJ2-5; D is unclear. Per germline, CDR1 MNHNS and CDR2 SASEGT. Trimming removed 1 base at V and 1 base at J, with 10 bases between. This CDR3 comprises 15 residues. Here the CDR3 reads CASSEGTLAQETQYF. The CDR3 region has the DNA TGTGCCAGCAGTGAAGGAACTTTGGCCCAAGAGACCCAGTACTTC.

The chain recombines TRBV9 with TRBJ2-5; unclear D gene. In germline, CDR1 is SGDLS, CDR2 YYNGEE. This CDR3 spans 15 amino acids. The V gene lost 0 bases and the J gene lost 1 base, with 10 bases spanning the gap. The CDR3 DNA reads TGTGCCAGCAGCGTAGTGGGGTTTACCCAAGAGACCCAGTACTTC. Protein: CASSVVGFTQETQYF.

This clonotype has a count of ten or more. This chain connects TRBV3-1 to TRBJ2-5, with 11 bases matching TRBD1. V was clipped by 4 bases and J by 3 bases; unmatched bases: 4. There are 15 residues in the CDR3. The germline V gene encodes CDR1 LGHDT and CDR2 YNNKEL (reference sequence). DNA of the CDR3: TGTGCCAGCAGCCCGGGACAGGGGGAGGAAGAGACCCAGTACTTC. Translation: CASSPGQGEEETQYF.

Regarding this clonotype: One end of the junction fails to match germline, which may point to a read error. This rearrangement joins TRBV5-1 to TRBJ2-7; D gene ambiguous. CDR3 length: 16 amino acids. Germline CDR1 and CDR2: SGHRS and YFSETQ. The DNA for the CDR3 is TGTGCCAGCAGCTTGGCGCGTCGGACCCTCTCCTACGAGCAGTACTTC. Amino acid sequence: CASSLARRTLSYEQYF.

This clonotype was counted between two and nine times. The J gene is TRBJ1-6, the V gene TRBV7-2; D not resolved. The germline gives CDR1 SGHTA, CDR2 FQGNSA. CDR3 length: 15 residues. Deletions cut 1 base from V and 4 bases from J, with 8 bases between. The CDR3 sequence is CASSLELGYNSPLHF. CDR3 sequence (DNA): TGTGCCAGCAGCTTAGAGCTCGGATATAATTCACCCCTCCACTTT.

V is TRBV7-2 and J is TRBJ2-3, with 12 bases matching TRBD2. Unmatched junction bases numbered 10, after V lost 9 bases and J lost 3 bases. Germline values: CDR1 SGHTA, CDR2 FQGNSA. The CDR3 length is 16 residues. CDR3 sequence (DNA): TGTGCCAGAAGCCTCTGGACTAGCGGGATGACAGATACGCAGTATTTT. Translated, it gives CARSLWTSGMTDTQYF. The variable domain in full, with the rest retrieved from reference TRBV7-2 and TRBJ2-3, is GAGVSQSPSNKVTEKGKDVELRCDPISGHTALYWYRQSLGQGLEFLIYFQGNSAPDKSGLPSDRFSAERTGGSVSTLTIQRTQQEDSAVYLCARSLWTSGMTDTQYFGPGTRLTVL.

A few counts support this clonotype. The chain uses TRBV10-2 and TRBJ2-1; D is tentatively TRBD1 or TRBD2 (5 bases each). The CDR3 extends over 19 amino acids. V dropped 0 bases and J dropped 0 bases, with 18 bases sitting between them. The V gene's germline CDR1 is WSHSY and CDR2 SAAADI. The CDR3 region is CASSESVGAHQHSYNEQFF. The CDR3 bases are TGCGCCAGCAGTGAGTCGGTCGGGGCTCACCAGCACTCCTACAATGAGCAGTTCTTC.

This clonotype was seen repeatedly, ten times or more. V is TRBV5-8 and J is TRBJ2-7, with TRBD1 matching over 8 bases. In germline, CDR1 is SGHTS, CDR2 YDEGEE. The CDR3 is made up of 13 amino acids. The ends lost 4 bases at V and 6 bases at J; junction bases unmatched: 6. This CDR3 is CASSLTGVGEQYF. Written as DNA, the CDR3 is TGTGCCAGCAGCCTGACAGGGGTCGGCGAGCAGTACTTC.

At least ten counts were recorded for this clonotype. This sequence joins TRBV24-1 and TRBJ2-7; D ambiguous. V lost 4 bases and J 0 bases, leaving 15 bases between the germline ends. Germline V gives CDR1 KGHDR, CDR2 SFDVKD. The CDR3 has 16 residues. The CDR3 here is CATSDLFVPSSYEQYF. In nucleotides, the CDR3 is TGTGCCACCAGTGACCTGTTCGTACCTTCCTCCTACGAGCAGTACTTC.

The chain employs TRBV7-9 and TRBJ1-4, with 10 bases lining up with TRBD1. From germline, CDR1 is SEHNR and CDR2 FQNEAQ (reference sequence). Trimming at V came to 4 bases and at J to 5 bases, leaving 4 bases not matched to a gene. CDR3 length equals 15 residues. The CDR3 region is CASSSWTGGNEKLFF. CDR3 sequence (DNA): TGTGCCAGCAGCTCCTGGACAGGGGGGAATGAAAAACTGTTTTTT.

V and J are TRBV6-1 and TRBJ2-3; D not resolved. Germline loops: CDR1 MNHNS, CDR2 SASEGT. This CDR3 has 13 amino acids. Trimming pared 6 bases from V and 3 bases from J, leaving 10 bases between. CDR3 coding DNA: TGTGCCAGCAGCACCCCCCTTACAGATACGCAGTATTTT. It translates to CASSTPLTDTQYF.